Included here is one T cell receptor beta chain sequence, with context. Reverse transcription of about 0.5 to 1 ug RNA used random hexamers. Across 54 Vbeta and 13 Jbeta, immunoSEQ multiplex PCR amplified TCR beta CDR3. TCRdb reprocessed the immunoSEQ multiplex PCR reads with MiXCR, giving one entry per CDR3 protein. The sample records 100,000 to 150,000 distinct CDR3 sequences, approximately 93% being singletons. This record belongs to a study of CD8 T cells in Susac syndrome. Trimming took 2 bases from V and 10 from J; bases not matched to a gene: 13. The CDR3 spans 16 residues. Germline CDR1 is ENHRY and CDR2 is SYGVKD. The authors sequenced TCR beta from blood CD8+ and CD4+ T cells. Relapsing-remitting disease, either stable or active, was present in the multiple sclerosis controls, who were treatment-naive patients.

The source of this sequence is a human donor with multiple sclerosis. The rearrangement links TRBV10-3 to TRBJ1-2, with 10 bases aligning to TRBD1. What was sequenced was CD8+ T cells from PBMCs. CDR3 protein: CAISEPEGTGENDYTF. The DNA of the CDR3 is TGTGCCATCAGTGAGCCAGAAGGGACAGGGGAGAATGACTACACCTTC.